A single sample gave rise to the 25 T cell receptor beta chains below, sequenced in a study of T cell changes during pregnancy in multiple sclerosis. The protocol was immunoSEQ multiplex PCR, while the TCRdb copy is restricted to in-frame clones and leaves out a portion. Here the sample spans 71,000 or so clones, around 90% being singletons. The sequencing here drew on peripheral blood, taken in the third trimester of pregnancy. These receptors were obtained from a female donor with multiple sclerosis, enrolled in a pregnancy study.

This clone was seen just once. This chain links TRBV5-1 with TRBJ1-1; unclear D gene. The CDR3 runs 14 residues. Germline V gives CDR1 SGHRS, CDR2 YFSETQ. The V and J ends lost 4 bases and 5 bases respectively, with 15 bases between them. CDR3 sequence (DNA): TGCGCCAGCAGCCCTGGTTCATATAGAACTGAAGCTTTCTTT. Its protein is CASSPGSYRTEAFF.

This chain connects TRBV5-5 to TRBJ1-4; tentative D call: TRBD1 (5 bases). Trimming removed 2 bases at V and 2 bases at J, with 19 bases between. CDR3 length: 18 amino acids. Per germline, CDR1 SGHKS and CDR2 YYEKEE (reference sequence). The CDR3 sequence: CASSLEWQGGTTNEKLFF. For the CDR3, the DNA is TGTGCCAGCAGCTTAGAATGGCAGGGAGGGACTACTAATGAAAAACTGTTTTTT.

This rearrangement joins TRBV7-6 to TRBJ2-3; TRBD2 matches at 13 bases. The V and J ends lost 5 bases and 4 bases, in that order; junction bases with no gene match: 3. The CDR3 totals 15 residues. Germline values: CDR1 SGHVS, CDR2 FNYEAQ. CDR3 DNA: TGTGCCAGCAGCCGGACTAGCGGGAGCTCAGATACGCAGTATTTT. It yields the protein CASSRTSGSSDTQYF. The entire variable domain, with the rest obtained from reference TRBV7-6 and TRBJ2-3, is as follows: GAGVSQSPRYKVTKRGQDVALRCDPISGHVSLYWYRQALGQGPEFLTYFNYEAQQDKSGLPNDRFSAERPEGSISTLTIQRTEQRDSAMYRCASSRTSGSSDTQYFGPGTRLTVL.

This clone was recorded a few times. Here the CDR3 DNA reads TGTGCCAGCAGCCGACTGCGAGAGGACACTGAAGCTTTCTTT. Translating it yields CASSRLREDTEAFF. The V and J genes are TRBV27 and TRBJ1-1, with D unresolved. CDR1 is MNHEY and CDR2 is SMNVEV in the germline V gene (reference sequence). The CDR3 loop spans 14 amino acids. The germline V and J ends were trimmed by 6 bases and 3 bases, with 14 bases remaining between them.

This clone was found once. The V and J genes are TRBV12-5 and TRBJ2-1; TRBD2 matches at 7 bases. Trimming at V came to 0 bases and at J to 5 bases, leaving 16 bases not matched to a gene. The CDR3 extends over 19 amino acids. Germline loops: CDR1 LGHNT, CDR2 FRNRAP. CDR3: CASGLVIVPKGGPNNEQFF. The CDR3 DNA reads as TGTGCTAGTGGTTTGGTCATCGTCCCCAAGGGAGGGCCGAACAATGAGCAGTTCTTC.

In DNA form, the CDR3 reads TGTGCCAGCAGCCAGGACAGGGCTATCCCTGAAGCTTTCTTT. This translates into CASSQDRAIPEAFF. The chain carries TRBV2 and TRBJ1-1, with 8 nucleotides matching TRBD1. Looked up from germline, CDR1 is SNHLY and CDR2 is FYNNEI. V trimming: 6 bases; J trimming: 6 bases; junction bases outside the gene matches: 9. CDR3 length: 14 amino acids. Together with reference TRBV2 and TRBJ1-1, the CDR3 gives the full variable domain: EPEVTQTPSHQVTQMGQEVILRCVPISNHLYFYWYRQILGQKVEFLVSFYNNEISEKSEIFDDQFSVERPDGSNFTLKIRSTKLEDSAMYFCASSQDRAIPEAFFGQGTRLTVV.

The chain joins TRBV10-1 to TRBJ1-2, with TRBD1 matching over 8 bases. This CDR3 comprises 13 residues. Per germline, CDR1 WNHNN and CDR2 SYGVQD (reference sequence). V lost 2 bases to trimming and J lost 7 bases; unmatched junction nucleotides: 3. DNA of the CDR3: TGCGCCAGCAGTGAGGCGCAGGGGGCTGGCTACACCTTC. Its translation is CASSEAQGAGYTF.

This chain uses TRBV5-1 with TRBJ2-7, with 10 nucleotides matching TRBD1. Germline CDR1 and CDR2: SGHRS and YFSETQ. J was trimmed by 4 bases and V by 0 bases; bases with no gene match: 7. The CDR3 contains 16 residues. The CDR3 here is CASSLGRTGGRYEQYF. The CDR3 nucleotides read TGCGCCAGCAGCTTGGGACGGACAGGGGGTAGGTACGAGCAGTACTTC.

The rearrangement links TRBV27 to TRBJ2-1; tentative D call: TRBD2 (5 bases). CDR3 length equals 12 residues. The germline V and J ends were trimmed by 2 bases and 7 bases, with 6 bases remaining between them. Per germline, CDR1 MNHEY and CDR2 SMNVEV (reference sequence). The DNA of the CDR3 is TGTGCCAGCAGTTTACCGGGGAATGAGCAGTTCTTC. This codes for CASSLPGNEQFF.

V usage is TRBV5-1 and J usage is TRBJ1-4, with D tentatively TRBD1 (5 bases). Germline CDR1 is SGHRS and CDR2 is YFSETQ. CDR3 length: 13 amino acids. Trimming shortened V by 1 base and J by 6 bases, and 7 bases separated the two germline ends. The CDR3 sequence is CASSLSGDEKLFF. The CDR3 region has the DNA TGCGCCAGCAGCTTGTCGGGGGATGAAAAACTGTTTTTT. Complete variable domain (other parts from reference TRBV5-1 and TRBJ1-4): KAGVTQTPRYLIKTRGQQVTLSCSPISGHRSVSWYQQTPGQGLQFLFEYFSETQRNKGNFPGRFSGRQFSNSRSEMNVSTLELGDSALYLCASSLSGDEKLFFGSGTQLSVL.

V gene TRBV25-1 combines with J gene TRBJ2-3, with D perhaps TRBD2 (6 bases). V lost 3 bases, J lost 1 base, and 11 bases lay in between. CDR1 is MGHDK and CDR2 is SYGVNS in the germline V gene. CDR3 length: 15 residues. The CDR3 DNA reads TGTGCCAGCAGTGAGTGGAGGGCTCGCACAGATACGCAGTATTTT. This translates into CASSEWRARTDTQYF.

The CDR3 spells CASSAGGYDQPQHF. CDR3 DNA: TGTGCCAGTAGTGCGGGCGGTTATGATCAGCCCCAGCATTTT. This chain connects TRBV19 to TRBJ1-5; D gene ambiguous. Germline CDR1 LNHDA, CDR2 SQIVND (reference sequence). The CDR3 is 14 amino acids. Trimming stripped 5 bases from V and 5 bases from J, with 13 bases between.

There are a few counts of this clone. This chain uses TRBV11-2 with TRBJ1-2; 7 bases fit TRBD1. CDR3 length: 16 residues. CDR1 is SGHAT and CDR2 is FQNNGV in the germline V gene. The V and J ends lost 1 base and 1 base, in that order; junction bases with no gene match: 6. The DNA for the CDR3 is TGTGCCAGCAGCTTAGCCGGGACAGCCAGTAACTATGGCTACACCTTC. Protein sequence: CASSLAGTASNYGYTF.

The chain couples TRBV18 to TRBJ2-7; 9 positions match TRBD2. There are 15 residues in the CDR3. Germline lookup yields CDR1 KGHSH and CDR2 LQKENI. Germline trimming cut 3 bases from V and 4 bases from J; bases unmatched to any gene: 7. CDR3 DNA sequence: TGTGCCAGCTCACCCTTTAGCGGGAGCGAATACGAGCAGTACTTC. It translates to CASSPFSGSEYEQYF.

The rearrangement joins TRBV14 to TRBJ2-3; a possible D gene is TRBD2 (5 bases). V lost 1 base, J lost 1 base, and 12 bases lay in between. The CDR3 extends over 16 amino acids. Germline V gene data show CDR1 as SGHDN and CDR2 as FVKESK. The CDR3 here is CASSQVGGSGTDTQYF. The CDR3 nucleotides read TGTGCCAGCAGCCAAGTAGGTGGGAGTGGCACAGATACGCAGTATTTT.

Details on this clone: The sample holds other DNA sequences that translate to the same CDR3. The chain has TRBV4-1 and TRBJ2-3; D ambiguous. V gave up 0 bases and J gave up 1 base, with 5 bases separating them. The CDR3 sequence is 14 residues long. The V gene's germline CDR1 is MGHRA and CDR2 YSYEKL. The CDR3 here is CASSQDYGTDTQYF. CDR3 DNA: TGCGCCAGCAGCCAAGATTATGGCACAGATACGCAGTATTTT.

V is TRBV21-1 and J is TRBJ1-1; the table assigns TRBD1, which was not confirmed against the DNA. TRBV21-1 is annotated as a pseudogene. The CDR3 is made up of 13 amino acids. The CDR3 spells CASSKTQDTEAFF. As DNA, the CDR3 is TGTGCCAGCAGCAAAACGCAGGACACTGAAGCTTTCTTT.

V and J are TRBV27 and TRBJ2-3, with 15 bases lining up with TRBD2. The trim removed 2 bases at V and 2 bases at J, leaving 2 bases unmatched. CDR3 length: 17 residues. CDR1 and CDR2 from the germline V gene are MNHEY and SMNVEV (reference sequence). The chain's CDR3 is CASSLGTSGRPTDTQYF. The CDR3 DNA is TGTGCCAGCAGTTTAGGGACTAGCGGGAGGCCCACAGATACGCAGTATTTT.

V usage is TRBV7-9 and J usage is TRBJ2-2; D is ambiguous. In germline, CDR1 is SEHNR, CDR2 FQNEAQ (reference sequence). Trimming took 1 base from V and 3 from J, leaving 18 bases between them. CDR3 length: 18 residues. CDR3 sequence: CASSLDTAFAVHTGELFF. CDR3 sequence (DNA): TGTGCCAGCAGCTTAGATACCGCGTTTGCGGTGCACACCGGGGAGCTGTTTTTT.

This clone was found once. The rearrangement joins TRBV12-5 to TRBJ2-2; D is possibly TRBD1 (6 bases). Per germline, CDR1 LGHNT and CDR2 FRNRAP. The CDR3 covers 14 residues. Trimming cost V 5 bases and J 3 bases, with 10 bases left between them. Written as DNA, the CDR3 is TGTGCTAGTGGTATTACAGGGTACACCGGGGAGCTGTTTTTT. As protein: CASGITGYTGELFF.

This chain joins TRBV19 and TRBJ1-1, with 10 bases lining up with TRBD1. The ends lost 6 bases at V and 5 bases at J; junction bases unmatched: 9. The CDR3 is made up of 15 amino acids. Germline V gives CDR1 LNHDA, CDR2 SQIVND (reference sequence). The CDR3 DNA follows: TGTGCCAGTAGGCCTCGACAGGGGGCGCCGACTGAAGCTTTCTTT. It is translated as CASRPRQGAPTEAFF.

Only one count was recorded for this clone. The V and J genes are TRBV30 and TRBJ1-5; 10 nucleotides match TRBD1. CDR1 is GTSNPN and CDR2 is SVGIG in the germline V gene (reference sequence). V trimming: 5 bases; J trimming: 7 bases; junction bases outside the gene matches: 8. The CDR3 has 14 residues. The CDR3 loop is CAWSGTGDRQPQHF. DNA for the CDR3: TGTGCCTGGTCCGGGACAGGGGACAGGCAGCCCCAGCATTTT.

This chain links TRBV6-5 with TRBJ2-5, with 7 bases that match TRBD1. TRBJ2-7 explains the end of the DNA better; the J call may be wrong. The CDR3 extends over 14 amino acids. The germline V gene encodes CDR1 MNHEY and CDR2 SVGAGI. CDR3 region: CASSLTGLPYEQYF. The DNA of the CDR3 is TGTGCCAGCAGTCTGACAGGGTTACCCTACGAGCAGTACTTC.

This clone was seen a handful of times. The chain carries TRBV6-5 and TRBJ2-7; D perhaps matches TRBD1 (6 bases). V was clipped by 0 bases and J by 4 bases, with 7 bases between them. The CDR3 covers 13 residues. CDR1 and CDR2 (germline): MNHEY, SVGAGI. The CDR3 DNA sequence: TGTGCCAGCAGTTACTCCGACAGGTACGAGCAGTACTTC. Protein sequence: CASSYSDRYEQYF.

The chain combines TRBV7-6 with TRBJ2-3; D might be TRBD1 (6 bases). Per the germline V gene, CDR1 is SGHVS and CDR2 is FNYEAQ. V was clipped by 6 bases and J by 0 bases, with 13 bases between them. CDR3 length: 15 residues. DNA for the CDR3: TGTGCCAGCAGACAAACAGGGTCTAGCACAGATACGCAGTATTTT. Translating it yields CASRQTGSSTDTQYF. Using reference TRBV7-6 and TRBJ2-3 for the parts outside the CDR3, the full variable domain is GAGVSQSPRYKVTKRGQDVALRCDPISGHVSLYWYRQALGQGPEFLTYFNYEAQQDKSGLPNDRFSAERPEGSISTLTIQRTEQRDSAMYRCASRQTGSSTDTQYFGPGTRLTVL.